This T cell receptor beta chain stems from a study of blood T cell repertoires in COVID-19 (dated by TCRdb to the early 2020s). With respect to the entire study: Samples covering the acute and convalescent phases of COVID-19 were provided by collaborators in the United States, Italy and Spain. Where HLA class I and class II types were available, the types were taken from metadata supplied by the sample provider, not from assay-based typing. The dataset comprised deeply sampled blood TCRbeta repertoires from subjects exposed to, actively infected with, or recovered from COVID-19. The prospective study material was composed of cDNA or gDNA derived from T cells, B-cell-depleted T cells, or PBMCs. The repertoires were made available in a free public database intended to serve as a resource for research on the immune response to SARS-CoV-2. The sample metadata nearly always contained a de-identified subject ID, COVID-19 status, age in years and sex. Samples came from the ongoing ImmuneRACE study (first 160 participants) plus 1,254 subjects from 6 global collaborators.

About this clone itself: It has no known antigen specificity. The input lacks base qualities; no much larger clone sits a single base away.

Looking up the germline V gene yields CDR1 SGHRS and CDR2 YFSETQ. V is shortened by 0 bases, J by 6 bases, and the region joining them spans 15 bases. Including the terminal cysteine and phenylalanine, the CDR3 comprises 15 residues. Of all the DNA, just the CDR3 is kept, 45 bases in frame from base 1. Each collaborating institution followed its own protocols to collect whole blood in K2EDTA tubes. For TCRbeta analysis, collaborator samples were shipped as frozen whole blood, as isolated PBMCs, or as DNA extracted from either sample type. TCRbeta CDR3 regions were amplified from genomic DNA by means of the immunoSEQ Assay, a bias-controlled multiplex PCR. Per the original workflow: The number of nucleated cells in each sample was estimated from the amplification of reference gene primers within the assay. Sequence reads were collapsed and filtered to measure the absolute abundance of every unique TCRbeta CDR3 rearrangement. For each sample, productive Simpson clonality was calculated by taking the square root of Simpson's diversity index across productive rearrangements. In TCRdb, the immuneACCESS table is reduced to in-frame sequences with V and J assigned. These tables do not hold every clone; where another copy was compared, an unresolved V gene accounts for under half, and the others remain unexplained. For V, J and clone size, that table is used; D and trimming come from the DNA. For this sample there are some 80,000 clones; over 75% appear just once. The ten largest clones represent roughly 12% of the sample.

What the work shows at the level of the full study, not this receptor alone: How much clinical and demographic metadata was included differed by source and by participant, and the metadata was provided uncurated.

Recombination connected TRBV5-1 to TRBJ1-1, and perhaps TRBD1 as D gene, on 6 matching bases. The clonotype comes from a man older than 75 with acute or convalescent COVID-19. Sequenced: peripheral blood. The nucleotides are TGCGCCAGCAGCTTGGAGGGCAGGGGTAACGCTGAAGCTTTCTTT. This translates into CASSLEGRGNAEAFF.